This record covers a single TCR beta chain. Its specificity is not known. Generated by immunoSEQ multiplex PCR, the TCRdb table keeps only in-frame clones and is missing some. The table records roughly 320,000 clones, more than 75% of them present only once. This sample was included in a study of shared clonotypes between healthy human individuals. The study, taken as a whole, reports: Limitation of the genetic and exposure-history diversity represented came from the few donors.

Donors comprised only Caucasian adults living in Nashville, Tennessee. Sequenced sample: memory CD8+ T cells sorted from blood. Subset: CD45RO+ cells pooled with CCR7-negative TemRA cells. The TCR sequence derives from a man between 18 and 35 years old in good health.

The CDR3 DNA sequence: TGTGCCACCAGCAGGCCCCACCAAGGGGTTTCTAATGAAAAACTGTTTTTT. Its translation: CATSRPHQGVSNEKLFF. The V call is TRBV15, the J call TRBJ1-4; maybe TRBD1 (5 bases). V was pared by 3 bases and J by 3 bases, with 17 bases between. Per the germline V gene, CDR1 is LNHNV and CDR2 is YYDKDF (reference sequence). This CDR3 is 17 amino acids long.